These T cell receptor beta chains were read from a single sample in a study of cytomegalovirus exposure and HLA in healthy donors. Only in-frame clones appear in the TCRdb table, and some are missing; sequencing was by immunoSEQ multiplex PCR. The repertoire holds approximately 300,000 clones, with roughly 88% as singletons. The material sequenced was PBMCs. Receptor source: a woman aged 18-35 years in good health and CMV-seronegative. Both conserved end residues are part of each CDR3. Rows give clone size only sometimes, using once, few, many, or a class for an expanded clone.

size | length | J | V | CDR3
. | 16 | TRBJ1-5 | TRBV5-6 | CASSLGTGGINQPQHF
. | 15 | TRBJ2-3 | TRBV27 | CASSASGRGTDTQYF
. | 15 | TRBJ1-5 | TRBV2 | CASSEGGGGNQPQHF
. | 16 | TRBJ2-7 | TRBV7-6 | CASSHGLAGGYHEQYF
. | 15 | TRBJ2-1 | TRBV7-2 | CASRGAASSYNEQFF
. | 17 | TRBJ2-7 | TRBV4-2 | CASSRSVLAESSYEQYF
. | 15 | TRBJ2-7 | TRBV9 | CASSVEVAGGYEQYF
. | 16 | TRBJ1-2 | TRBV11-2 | CASSKTGGVPVYGYTF
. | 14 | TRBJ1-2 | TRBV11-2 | CASSADPGGRGYTF
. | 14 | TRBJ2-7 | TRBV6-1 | CASSETSDSYEQYF
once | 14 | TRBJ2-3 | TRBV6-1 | CASLRSPDTDTQYF
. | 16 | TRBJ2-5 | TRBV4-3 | CASSQEVNSYQETQYF
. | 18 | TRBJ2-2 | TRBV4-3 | CASSPGLAGGPDTGELFF
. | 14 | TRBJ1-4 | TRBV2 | CASRQLATNEKLFF
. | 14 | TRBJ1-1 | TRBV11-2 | CASSLGGGNTEAFF
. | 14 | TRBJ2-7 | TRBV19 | CASSGTGSSYEQYF
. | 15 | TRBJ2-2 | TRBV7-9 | CASSFTGGNTGELFF
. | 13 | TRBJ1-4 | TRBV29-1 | CSVGAGLNEKLFF
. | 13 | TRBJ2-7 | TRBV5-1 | CASSFDSTYEQYF
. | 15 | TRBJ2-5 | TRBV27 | CASSLNARAGETQYF
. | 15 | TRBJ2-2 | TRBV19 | CASSLATGVTGELFF
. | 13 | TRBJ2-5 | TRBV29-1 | CSARGLAQETQYF
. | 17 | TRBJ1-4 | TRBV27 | CASSLLRGQGGIEKLFF
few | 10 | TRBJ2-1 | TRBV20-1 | CSAVRREQFF
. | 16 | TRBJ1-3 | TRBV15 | CATSRVRQGAGNTIYF
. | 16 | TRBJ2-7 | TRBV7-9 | CASSFGTSVGRYEQYF
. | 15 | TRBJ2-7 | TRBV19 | CASSPLGTGLYEQYF
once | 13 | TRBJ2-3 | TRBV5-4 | CASSLEPSVYEYF
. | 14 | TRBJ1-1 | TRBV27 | CASSSGVTNTEAFF
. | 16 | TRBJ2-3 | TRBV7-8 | CASSFPLAGFTDTQYF
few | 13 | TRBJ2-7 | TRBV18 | CASSPDSSYEQYF
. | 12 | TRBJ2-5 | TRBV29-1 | CSVSGGEETQYF
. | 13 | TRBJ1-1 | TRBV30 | CAWSRLMNTEAFF
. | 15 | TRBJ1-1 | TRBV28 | CASSSFGQGLAEAFF
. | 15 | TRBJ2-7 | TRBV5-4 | CASSEDVDPGYEQYF
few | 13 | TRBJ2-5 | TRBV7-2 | CASSSDSPGTQYF
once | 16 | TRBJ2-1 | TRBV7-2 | CASSHTSGGAYNEQFF
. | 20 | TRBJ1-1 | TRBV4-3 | CASSQDIPGTDSAMNTEAFF
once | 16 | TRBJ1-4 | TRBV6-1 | CASSEVLGTDNEKLFF
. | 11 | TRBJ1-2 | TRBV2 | CASRGGSGYTF
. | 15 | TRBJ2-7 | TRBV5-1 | CASRIGQTPSYEQYF
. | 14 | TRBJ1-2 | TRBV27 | CASSLSPGGYGYTF
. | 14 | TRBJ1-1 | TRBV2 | CASSNRAGNTEAFF
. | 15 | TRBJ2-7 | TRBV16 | CASSRAGPSNDEQYF
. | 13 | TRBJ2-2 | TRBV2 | CASSGKNTGELFF
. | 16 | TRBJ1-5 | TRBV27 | CASSLSGGTSNQPQHF
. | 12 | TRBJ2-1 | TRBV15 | CATSRGGAIRFF
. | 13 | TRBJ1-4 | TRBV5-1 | CASSSHQEGKLFF
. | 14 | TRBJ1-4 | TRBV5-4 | CASSLAGTNEKLFF
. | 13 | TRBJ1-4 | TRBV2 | CASRRQGREKLFF
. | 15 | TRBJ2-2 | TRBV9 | CASRPGGLDTGELFF